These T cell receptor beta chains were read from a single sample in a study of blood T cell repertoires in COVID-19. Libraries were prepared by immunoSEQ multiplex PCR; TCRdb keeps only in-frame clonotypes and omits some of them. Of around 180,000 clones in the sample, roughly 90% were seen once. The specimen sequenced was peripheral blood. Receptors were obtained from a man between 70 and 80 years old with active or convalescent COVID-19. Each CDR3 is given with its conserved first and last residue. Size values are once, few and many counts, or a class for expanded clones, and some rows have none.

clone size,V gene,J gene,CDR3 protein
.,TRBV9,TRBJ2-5,CASSPQLGGETQYF
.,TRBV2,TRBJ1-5,CASNRGGWDQPQHF
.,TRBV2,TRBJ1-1,CASSEEQGVTEAFF
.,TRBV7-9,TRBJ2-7,CASSLGLQGSSYEQYF
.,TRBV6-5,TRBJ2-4,CASSYRAGGNIQYF
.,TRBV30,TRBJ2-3,CAWSSSGSADTQYF
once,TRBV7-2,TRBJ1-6,CASSTRGGVGNSPLHF
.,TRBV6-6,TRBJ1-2,CASSYAQALGYTF
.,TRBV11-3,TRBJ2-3,CASSLGKRERADTQYF
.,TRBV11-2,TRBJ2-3,CASSSARTSGSFDTQYF
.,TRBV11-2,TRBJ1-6,CASSSDLSSYNSPLHF
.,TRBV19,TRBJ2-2,CASSIGRGTGELFF
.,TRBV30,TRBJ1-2,CAWTRTGNYGYTF
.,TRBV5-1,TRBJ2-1,CASSPEGVSGRAGEGEQFF
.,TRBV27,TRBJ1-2,CASNPGGFSVGYTF
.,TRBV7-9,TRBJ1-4,CASSLVGRGNEKLFF
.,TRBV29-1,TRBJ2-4,CSAEGLAGLDDIQYF
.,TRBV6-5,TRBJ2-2,CASSYFPPLDTGELFF
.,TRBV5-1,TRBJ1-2,CASSPQGTNYGYTF
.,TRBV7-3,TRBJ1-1,CASSKTMNTEAFF
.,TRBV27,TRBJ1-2,CASSSLREEGHQGYTF
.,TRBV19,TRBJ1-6,CASSIARNSPLHF
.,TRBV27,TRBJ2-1,CASSLSRIGGARREQFF
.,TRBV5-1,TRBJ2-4,CASKPGQGENIQYF
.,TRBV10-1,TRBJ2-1,CASSESATPSGSYNEQFF
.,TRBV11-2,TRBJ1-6,CASSLDWDRGSSPLHF
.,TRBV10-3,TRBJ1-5,CAIRTGPGDQPQHF
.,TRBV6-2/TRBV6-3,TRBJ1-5,CASSYDPFGIVDRRNQPQHF
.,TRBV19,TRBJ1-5,CASSIPGSHQPQHF
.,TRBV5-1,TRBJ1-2,CASSPGPGTGPRGYGYTF
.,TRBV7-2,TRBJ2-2,CASSLDRGAGGRTGELFF
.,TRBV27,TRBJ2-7,CASSLYGTGPYYEQYF
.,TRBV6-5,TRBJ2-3,CASSSLAGGPSNTQYF
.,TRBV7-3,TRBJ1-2,CASSLTGQGENYGYTF
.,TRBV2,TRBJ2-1,CASSAGGPGYNEQFF
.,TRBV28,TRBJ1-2,CATSYVGYTF
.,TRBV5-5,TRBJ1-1,CASSLDRDQAFF
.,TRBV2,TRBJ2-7,CASRRQGNVYEQYF
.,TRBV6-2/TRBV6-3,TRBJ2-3,CASSYSGTGGTDTQYF
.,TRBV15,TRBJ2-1,CATSRDNVGSGRRGEQFF
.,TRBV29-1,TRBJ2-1,CSVEDGLAGYNEQFF
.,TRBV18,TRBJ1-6,CASSLRDTNSPLHF
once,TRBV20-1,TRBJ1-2,CSAPDYGYTF
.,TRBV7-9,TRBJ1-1,CASSPGRTGEWLTEAFF
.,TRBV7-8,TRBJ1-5,CASSNRDRGLSNQPQHF
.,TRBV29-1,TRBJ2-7,CSVRTGGSSYEQYF
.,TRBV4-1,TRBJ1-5,CASSQTTGTHNQPQHF
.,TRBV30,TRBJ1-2,CAWSEENYGYTF
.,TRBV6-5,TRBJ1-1,CASTRKPGVETEAFF
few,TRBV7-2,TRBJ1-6,CASSLGGGWTAPSF
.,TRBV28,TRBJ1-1,CASMSQEEAKAFF